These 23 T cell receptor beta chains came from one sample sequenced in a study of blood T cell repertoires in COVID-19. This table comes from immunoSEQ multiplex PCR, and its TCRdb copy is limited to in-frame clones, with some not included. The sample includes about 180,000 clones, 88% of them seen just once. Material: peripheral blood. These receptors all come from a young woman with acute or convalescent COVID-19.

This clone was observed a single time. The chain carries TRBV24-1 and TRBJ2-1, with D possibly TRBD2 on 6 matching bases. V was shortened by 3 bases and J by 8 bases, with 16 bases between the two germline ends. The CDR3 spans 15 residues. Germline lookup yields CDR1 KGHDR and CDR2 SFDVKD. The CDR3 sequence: CATSDRDFFSDEQFF. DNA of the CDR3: TGTGCCACCAGTGATAGGGACTTCTTTTCGGATGAGCAGTTCTTC.

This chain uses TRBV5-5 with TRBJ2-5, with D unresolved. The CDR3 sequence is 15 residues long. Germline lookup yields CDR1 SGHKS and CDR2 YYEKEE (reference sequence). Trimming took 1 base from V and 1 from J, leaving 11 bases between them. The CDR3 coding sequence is TGTGCCAGCAGCTTGTTCGCGTCTGCCCAAGAGACCCAGTACTTC. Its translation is CASSLFASAQETQYF.

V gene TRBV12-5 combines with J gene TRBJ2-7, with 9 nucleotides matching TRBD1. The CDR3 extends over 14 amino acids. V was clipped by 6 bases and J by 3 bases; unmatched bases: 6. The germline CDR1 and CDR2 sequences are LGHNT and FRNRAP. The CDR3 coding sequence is TGTGCTAGTGGAACCGGGACAGGGAACTACGAGCAGTACTTC. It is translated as CASGTGTGNYEQYF.

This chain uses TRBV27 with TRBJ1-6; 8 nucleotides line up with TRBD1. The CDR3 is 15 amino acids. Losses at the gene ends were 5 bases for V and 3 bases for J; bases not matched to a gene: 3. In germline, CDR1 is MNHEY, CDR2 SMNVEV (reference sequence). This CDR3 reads CASSQTGVYNSPLHF. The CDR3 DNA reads TGTGCCAGCAGTCAGACAGGGGTCTATAATTCACCCCTCCACTTT.

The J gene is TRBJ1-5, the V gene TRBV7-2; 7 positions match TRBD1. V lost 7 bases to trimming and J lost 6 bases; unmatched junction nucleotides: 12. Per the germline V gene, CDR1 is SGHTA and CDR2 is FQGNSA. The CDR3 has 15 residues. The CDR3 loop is CASTPTEGGGQPQHF. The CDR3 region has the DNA TGTGCCAGCACCCCTACAGAAGGGGGCGGTCAGCCCCAGCATTTT.

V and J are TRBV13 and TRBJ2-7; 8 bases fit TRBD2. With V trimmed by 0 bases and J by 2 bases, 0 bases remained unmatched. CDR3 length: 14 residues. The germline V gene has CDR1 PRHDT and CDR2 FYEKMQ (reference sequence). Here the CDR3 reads CASSLGGRAYEQYF. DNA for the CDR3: TGTGCCAGCAGCTTAGGCGGGAGGGCCTACGAGCAGTACTTC. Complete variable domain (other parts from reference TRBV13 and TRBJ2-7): AAGVIQSPRHLIKEKRETATLKCYPIPRHDTVYWYQQGPGQDPQFLISFYEKMQSDKGSIPDRFSAQQFSDYHSELNMSSLELGDSALYFCASSLGGRAYEQYFGPGTRLTVT.

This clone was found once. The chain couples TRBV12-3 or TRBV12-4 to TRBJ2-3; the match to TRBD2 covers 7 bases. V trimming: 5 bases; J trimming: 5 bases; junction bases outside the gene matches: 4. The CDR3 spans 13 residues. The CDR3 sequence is CASSPTGGDTQYF. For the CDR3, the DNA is TGTGCCAGCAGTCCGACGGGGGGAGATACGCAGTATTTT.

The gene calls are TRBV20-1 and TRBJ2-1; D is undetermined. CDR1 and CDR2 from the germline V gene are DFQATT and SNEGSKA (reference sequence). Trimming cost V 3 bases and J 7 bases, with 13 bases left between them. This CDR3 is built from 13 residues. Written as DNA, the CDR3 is TGCAGTGCTAGTATCGGAGCTCGTAATGAGCAGTTCTTC. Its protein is CSASIGARNEQFF.

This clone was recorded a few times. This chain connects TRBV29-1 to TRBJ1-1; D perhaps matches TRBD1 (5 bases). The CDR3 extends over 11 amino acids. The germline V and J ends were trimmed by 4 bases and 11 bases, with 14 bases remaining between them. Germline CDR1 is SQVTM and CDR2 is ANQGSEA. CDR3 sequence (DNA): TGCAGCGTTGTTCGGGGAGGGGCGGCTTTCTTT. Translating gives CSVVRGGAAFF.

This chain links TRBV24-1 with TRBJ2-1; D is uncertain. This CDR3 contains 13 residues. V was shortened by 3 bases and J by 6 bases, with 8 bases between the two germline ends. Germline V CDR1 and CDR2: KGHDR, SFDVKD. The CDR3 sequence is CATSDVNSNEQFF. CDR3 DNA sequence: TGTGCCACCAGTGATGTCAACAGCAATGAGCAGTTCTTC.

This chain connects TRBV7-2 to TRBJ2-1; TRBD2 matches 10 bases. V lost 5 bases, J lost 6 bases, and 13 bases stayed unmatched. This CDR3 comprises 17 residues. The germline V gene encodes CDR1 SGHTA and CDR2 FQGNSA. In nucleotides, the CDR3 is TGTGCCAGCAGCGAACCTCTCCTAGCGGGAGTCGGCAATGAGCAGTTCTTC. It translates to CASSEPLLAGVGNEQFF.

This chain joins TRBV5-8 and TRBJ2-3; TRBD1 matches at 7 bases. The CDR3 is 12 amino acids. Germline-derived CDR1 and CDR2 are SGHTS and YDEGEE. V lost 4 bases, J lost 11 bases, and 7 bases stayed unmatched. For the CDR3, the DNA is TGTGCCAGCAGCGGAATAGGGGGCCTGCAGTATTTT. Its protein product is CASSGIGGLQYF. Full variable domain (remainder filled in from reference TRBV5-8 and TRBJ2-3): EAGVTQSPTHLIKTRGQQATLRCSPISGHTSVYWYQQALGLGLQFLLWYDEGEERNRGNFPPRFSGRQFPNYSSELNVNALELEDSALYLCASSGIGGLQYFGPGTRLTVL.

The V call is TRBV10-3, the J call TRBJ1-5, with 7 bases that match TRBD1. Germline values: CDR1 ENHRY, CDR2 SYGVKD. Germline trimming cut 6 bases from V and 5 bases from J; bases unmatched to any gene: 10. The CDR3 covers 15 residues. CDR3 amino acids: CAIRSTDRWDQPQHF. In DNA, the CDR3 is TGTGCCATCAGATCGACGGACAGGTGGGATCAGCCCCAGCATTTT.

CDR3 loop: CASGANTIYF. The CDR3 DNA reads as TGCGCCAGCGGGGCGAACACCATATATTTT. The chain employs TRBV10-2 and TRBJ1-3; TRBD1 might be the D (5 bases). The ends were cut back, 8 bases at V and 7 bases at J, with 6 bases in the middle. Germline V gives CDR1 WSHSY, CDR2 SAAADI. The CDR3 consists of 10 residues.

CDR3 nucleotides: TGTGCCTGGAGTGTATGGGCCCACACTGAAGCTTTCTTT. This translates into CAWSVWAHTEAFF. The chain carries TRBV30 and TRBJ1-1; the D is unclear. The germline V gene has CDR1 GTSNPN and CDR2 SVGIG (reference sequence). This CDR3 is built from 13 residues. The germline V and J ends were trimmed by 0 bases and 3 bases, with 8 bases remaining between them.

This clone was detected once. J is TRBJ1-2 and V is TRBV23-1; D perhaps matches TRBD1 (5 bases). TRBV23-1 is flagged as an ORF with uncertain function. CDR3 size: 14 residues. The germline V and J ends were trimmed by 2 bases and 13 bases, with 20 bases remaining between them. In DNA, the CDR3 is TGCGCCAGCAGTCAACTCATCCTGCGACAGTTTGGCACCTTC. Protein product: CASSQLILRQFGTF.

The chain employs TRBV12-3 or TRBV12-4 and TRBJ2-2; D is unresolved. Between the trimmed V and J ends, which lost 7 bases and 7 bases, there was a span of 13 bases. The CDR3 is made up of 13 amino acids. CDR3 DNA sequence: TGTGCCAGCAACCCAAACCAGTTCGGGGAGCTGTTTTTT. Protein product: CASNPNQFGELFF.

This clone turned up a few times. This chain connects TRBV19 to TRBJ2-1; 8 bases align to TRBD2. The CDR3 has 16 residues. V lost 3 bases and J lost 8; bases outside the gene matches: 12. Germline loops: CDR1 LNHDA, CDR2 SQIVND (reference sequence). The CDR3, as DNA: TGTGCCAGTAGTATCGGAGCGGGAGCGGGATCGGATGAGCAGTTCTTC. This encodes CASSIGAGAGSDEQFF.

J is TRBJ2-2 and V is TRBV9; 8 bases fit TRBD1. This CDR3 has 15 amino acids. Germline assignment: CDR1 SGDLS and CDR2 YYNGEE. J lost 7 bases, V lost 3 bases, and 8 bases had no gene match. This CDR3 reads CASSAPTGEGGELFF. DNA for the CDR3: TGTGCCAGCAGCGCGCCGACAGGGGAAGGCGGGGAGCTGTTTTTT.

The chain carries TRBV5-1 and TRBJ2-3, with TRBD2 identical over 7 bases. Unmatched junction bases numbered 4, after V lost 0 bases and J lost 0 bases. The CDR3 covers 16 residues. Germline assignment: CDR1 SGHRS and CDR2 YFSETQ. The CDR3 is CASSLGDYISTDTQYF. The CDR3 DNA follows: TGCGCCAGCAGCTTGGGGGACTATATTAGCACAGATACGCAGTATTTT.

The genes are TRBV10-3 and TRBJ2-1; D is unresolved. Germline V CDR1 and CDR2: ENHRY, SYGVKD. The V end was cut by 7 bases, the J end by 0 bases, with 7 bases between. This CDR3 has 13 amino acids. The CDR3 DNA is TGTGCCATCAAGCAAAGCTCCTACAATGAGCAGTTCTTC. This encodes CAIKQSSYNEQFF.

The CDR3: CASSPTGVENTIYF. The CDR3 DNA follows: TGTGCCAGCAGCCCGACAGGTGTTGAAAACACCATATATTTT. The J gene is TRBJ1-3, the V gene TRBV7-9; perhaps TRBD1 as D (6 bases). Trimming took off 5 bases at V and 6 bases at J, with 14 bases between the two ends. Germline CDR1 and CDR2: SEHNR and FQNEAQ (reference sequence). The CDR3 is 14 amino acids.

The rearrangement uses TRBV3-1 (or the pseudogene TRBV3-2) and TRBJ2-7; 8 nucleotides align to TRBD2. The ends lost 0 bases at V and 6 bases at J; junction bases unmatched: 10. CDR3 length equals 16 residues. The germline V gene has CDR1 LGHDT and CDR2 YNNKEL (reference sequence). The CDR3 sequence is CASSQEGYGGRSEQYF. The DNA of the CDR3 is TGTGCCAGCAGCCAAGAGGGGTATGGCGGGAGGAGCGAGCAGTACTTC.